This T cell receptor beta chain was sequenced during a study of cytomegalovirus exposure and HLA in healthy donors. General study points: The authors considered a cluster of highly shared sequence variants likely to be a sequencing artifact.

The CDR3 is 14 amino acids. Trimming left V 1 base short and J 3 bases short, with 9 bases between. Germline V gene data show CDR1 as MNHEY and CDR2 as SMNVEV (reference sequence). As regards this clone: Its antigen is not known.

The study ran its PCR with 60 Vbeta and 13 Jbeta primers. Clones were sequenced by immunoSEQ multiplex PCR, and TCRdb holds only the in-frame ones, with some missing. This repertoire shows about 120,000 clones, 75% found once; its top ten account for 1.6%. Sample: PBMCs. This TCR came from a woman younger than 35 in good health and CMV-seronegative. The J gene is TRBJ1-2, the V gene TRBV27; possible D gene TRBD1, 6 bases. The CDR3 region has the DNA TGTGCCAGCAGTTTATACAGGGATGACTATGGCTACACCTTC. Its translation is CASSLYRDDYGYTF.